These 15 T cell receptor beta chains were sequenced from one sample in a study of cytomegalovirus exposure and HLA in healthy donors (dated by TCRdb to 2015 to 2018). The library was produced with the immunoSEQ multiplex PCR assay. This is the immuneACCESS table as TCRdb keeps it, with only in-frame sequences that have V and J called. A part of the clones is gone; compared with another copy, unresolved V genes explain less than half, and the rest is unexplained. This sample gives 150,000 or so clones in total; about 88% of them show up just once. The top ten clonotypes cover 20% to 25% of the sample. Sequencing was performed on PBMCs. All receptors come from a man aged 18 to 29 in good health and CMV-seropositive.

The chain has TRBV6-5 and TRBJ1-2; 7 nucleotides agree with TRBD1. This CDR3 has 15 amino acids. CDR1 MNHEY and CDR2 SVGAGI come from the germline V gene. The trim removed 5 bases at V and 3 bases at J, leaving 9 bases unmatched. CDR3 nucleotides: TGTGCCAGCAGTGTTACCGGGACAGCGCACTATGGCTACACCTTC. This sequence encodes CASSVTGTAHYGYTF.

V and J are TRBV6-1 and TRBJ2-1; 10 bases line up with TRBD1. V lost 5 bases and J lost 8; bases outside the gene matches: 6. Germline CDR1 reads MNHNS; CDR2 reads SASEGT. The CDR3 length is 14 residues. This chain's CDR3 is CASSHDRGLDEQFF. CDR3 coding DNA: TGTGCCAGCAGTCATGACAGGGGGCTCGATGAGCAGTTCTTC.

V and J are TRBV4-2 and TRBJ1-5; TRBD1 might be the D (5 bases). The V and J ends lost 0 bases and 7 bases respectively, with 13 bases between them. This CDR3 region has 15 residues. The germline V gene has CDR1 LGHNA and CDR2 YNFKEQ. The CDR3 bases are TGTGCCAGCAGCCAAGATCTCAGGTGGGGCCAGCCCCAGCATTTT. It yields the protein CASSQDLRWGQPQHF.

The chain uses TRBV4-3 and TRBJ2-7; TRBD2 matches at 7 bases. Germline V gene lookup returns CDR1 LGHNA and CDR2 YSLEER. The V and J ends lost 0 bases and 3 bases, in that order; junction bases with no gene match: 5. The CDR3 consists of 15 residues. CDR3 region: CASSQELAAFYEQYF. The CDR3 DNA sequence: TGCGCCAGCAGCCAAGAGCTAGCGGCGTTCTACGAGCAGTACTTC.

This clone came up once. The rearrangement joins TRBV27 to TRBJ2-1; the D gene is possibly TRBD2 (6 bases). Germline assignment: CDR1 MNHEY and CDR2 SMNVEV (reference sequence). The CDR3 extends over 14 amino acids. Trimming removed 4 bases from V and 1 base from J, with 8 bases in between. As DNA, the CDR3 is TGTGCCAGCAGTTCTGGGGGGTCCTACAATGAGCAGTTCTTC. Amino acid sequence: CASSSGGSYNEQFF.

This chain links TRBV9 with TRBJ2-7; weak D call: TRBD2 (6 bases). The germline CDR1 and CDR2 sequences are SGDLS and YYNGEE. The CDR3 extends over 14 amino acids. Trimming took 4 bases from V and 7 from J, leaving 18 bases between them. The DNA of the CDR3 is TGTGCCAGCAGCACCACCTGGGGGGTTGGGGAGCAGTACTTC. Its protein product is CASSTTWGVGEQYF. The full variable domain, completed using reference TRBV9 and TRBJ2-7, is DSGVTQTPKHLITATGQRVTLRCSPRSGDLSVYWYQQSLDQGLQFLIQYYNGEERAKGNILERFSAQQFPDLHSELNLSSLELGDSALYFCASSTTWGVGEQYFGPGTRLTVT.

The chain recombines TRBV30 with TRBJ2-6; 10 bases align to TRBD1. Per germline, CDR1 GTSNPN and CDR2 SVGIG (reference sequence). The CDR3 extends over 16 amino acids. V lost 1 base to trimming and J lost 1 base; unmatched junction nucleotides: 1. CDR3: CAWSAGQGSGANVLTF. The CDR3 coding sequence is TGTGCCTGGAGTGCGGGACAGGGGTCTGGGGCCAACGTCCTGACTTTC.

This CDR3 is CASSPTGYDNEKLFF. The CDR3 DNA is TGTGCCAGCAGCCCCACAGGGTACGATAATGAAAAACTGTTTTTT. The chain links TRBV11-2 to TRBJ1-4; perhaps TRBD1 as D (6 bases). Germline CDR1 reads SGHAT; CDR2 reads FQNNGV. V lost 5 bases to trimming and J lost 4 bases, with 14 bases between them. The CDR3 runs 15 residues.

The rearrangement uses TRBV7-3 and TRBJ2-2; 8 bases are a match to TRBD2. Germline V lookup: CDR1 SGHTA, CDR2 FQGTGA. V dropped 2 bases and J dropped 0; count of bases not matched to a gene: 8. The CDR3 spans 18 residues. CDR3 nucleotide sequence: TGTGCCAGCAGCTTAGGGTCCAGCGGGAGTTCGAACACCGGGGAGCTGTTTTTT. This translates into CASSLGSSGSSNTGELFF.

CDR3 coding DNA: TGTGCCAGCAGTGAAAAGACGGGTGGGAATGAGCAGTTCTTC. Translation gives CASSEKTGGNEQFF. The chain links TRBV6-1 to TRBJ2-1, with D unclear. The CDR3 length is 14 residues. Germline V gene data show CDR1 as MNHNS and CDR2 as SASEGT. V lost 2 bases, J lost 7 bases, and 12 bases lay in between.

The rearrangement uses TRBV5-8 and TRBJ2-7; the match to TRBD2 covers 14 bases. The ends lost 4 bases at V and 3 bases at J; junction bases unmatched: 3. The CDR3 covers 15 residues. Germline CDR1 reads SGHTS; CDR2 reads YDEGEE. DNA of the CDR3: TGTGCCAGCAGCCGGACTAGCGGGAGGATCTACGAGCAGTACTTC. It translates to CASSRTSGRIYEQYF. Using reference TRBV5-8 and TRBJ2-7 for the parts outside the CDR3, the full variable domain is EAGVTQSPTHLIKTRGQQATLRCSPISGHTSVYWYQQALGLGLQFLLWYDEGEERNRGNFPPRFSGRQFPNYSSELNVNALELEDSALYLCASSRTSGRIYEQYFGPGTRLTVT.

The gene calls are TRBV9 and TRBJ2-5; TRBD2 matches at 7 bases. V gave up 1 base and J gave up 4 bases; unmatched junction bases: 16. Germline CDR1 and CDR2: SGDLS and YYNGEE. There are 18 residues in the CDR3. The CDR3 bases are TGTGCCAGCAGCGTATTATCCGGAATAAGGGGCGGGAGAGAGACCCAGTACTTC. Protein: CASSVLSGIRGGRETQYF.

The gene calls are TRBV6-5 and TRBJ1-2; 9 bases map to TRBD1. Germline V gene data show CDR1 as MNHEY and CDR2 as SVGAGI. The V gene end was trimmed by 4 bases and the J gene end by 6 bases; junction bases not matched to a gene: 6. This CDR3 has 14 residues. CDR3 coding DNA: TGTGCCAGCAGTTCCGGGACAGGGAGAGATGGCTACACCTTC. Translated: CASSSGTGRDGYTF.

CDR3 loop: CSYYFRDGYTF. The CDR3 nucleotides read TGCAGCTATTACTTCAGGGATGGCTACACCTTC. The rearrangement uses TRBV29-1 and TRBJ1-2, with D perhaps TRBD1 (5 bases). CDR3 length: 11 amino acids. Germline lookup yields CDR1 SQVTM and CDR2 ANQGSEA. The V end lost 8 bases, the J end lost 6 bases, and 13 bases lay between the germline ends.

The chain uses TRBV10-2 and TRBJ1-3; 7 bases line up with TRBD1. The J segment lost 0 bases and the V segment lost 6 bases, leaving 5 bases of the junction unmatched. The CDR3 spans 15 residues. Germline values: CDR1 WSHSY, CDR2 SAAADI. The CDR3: CASRQTGVSGNTIYF. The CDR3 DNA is TGCGCCAGCAGACAAACAGGGGTCTCTGGAAACACCATATATTTT.